These T cell receptor beta chains were read from a single sample in a study of blood T cell repertoires in COVID-19. Only in-frame clones appear in the TCRdb table, and some are missing; sequencing was by immunoSEQ multiplex PCR. The sample holds hundreds of thousands of clones, roughly four fifths seen once. The specimen sequenced was PBMCs or T cells enriched from blood (not recorded which). The receptors come from a man aged 35-49 years who had been exposed to COVID-19. Both conserved end residues are part of each CDR3. A D gene is named only where the DNA matches it firmly. Expanded clones get a size class; other rows say once, few or many, or leave the size out.

j_gene | d_gene | v_gene | abundance | CDR3nt | CDR3aa
TRBJ1-2 | TRBD1 | TRBV2 | - | TGTGCCAGCAGTGGGGACAGCCGGTATGGCTACACCTTC | CASSGDSRYGYTF
TRBJ1-2 | TRBD1 | TRBV18 | - | TGTGCCAGCTCACCCAGTCCCGGGACAGGGAACTATGGCTACACCTTC | CASSPSPGTGNYGYTF
TRBJ1-2 | - | TRBV6-5 | - | TGTGCCAGCTGGAGGGGGACTAGTGGCTACACCTTC | CASWRGTSGYTF
TRBJ2-7 | - | TRBV5-1 | - | TGCGCCAGTCCGCCCAAACAGCCCTACGAGCAGTACTTC | CASPPKQPYEQYF
TRBJ1-1 | TRBD1 | TRBV19 | - | TGTGCCAGTAGCAAAATTCCCGGGACAGCTGAAGCTTTCTTT | CASSKIPGTAEAFF
TRBJ2-1 | - | TRBV21-1 | - | TGTGCCAGCAGCAAAAGGGACAGGGACAAAATCACCCCGGGGAATGAGCAGTTCTTC | CASSKRDRDKITPGNEQFF
TRBJ1-2 | - | TRBV18 | - | TGTGCCAGCTCCCGCTCCCCCAACCCCGAGTATGGCTACACCTTC | CASSRSPNPEYGYTF
TRBJ2-1 | TRBD2 | TRBV11-2 | - | TGTGCCAGCAGCTCCCAGCTAGCGGGATACAATGAGCAGTTCTTC | CASSSQLAGYNEQFF
TRBJ1-6 | - | TRBV14 | - | TGTGCCAGCAGCCCGACTCGAGTCGCACCCCTCCACTTT | CASSPTRVAPLHF
TRBJ2-7 | TRBD1 | TRBV5-4 | - | TGTGCCAGCAGCAAACAGGGGGCCTCCTACGAGCAGTACTTC | CASSKQGASYEQYF
TRBJ2-1 | TRBD2 | TRBV19 | - | TGTGCCAGTATAGGGGCGGGAGGGATTGTTGGCAATGAGCAGTTCTTC | CASIGAGGIVGNEQFF
TRBJ2-1 | - | TRBV5-1 | - | TGCGCCAGCAGCCCCTCGCCCCAGGGCACCTACAATGAGCAGTTCTTC | CASSPSPQGTYNEQFF
TRBJ1-3 | - | TRBV9 | - | TGTGCCAGCAGCCCCTATTACCCTGGACTCTCCGTCGCCTCTGGAAACACCATATATTTT | CASSPYYPGLSVASGNTIYF
TRBJ1-1 | TRBD1 | TRBV27 | - | TGTGCCAGCAGTTTGGCAGGGGGTACTGAAGCTTTCTTT | CASSLAGGTEAFF
TRBJ2-1 | TRBD1 | TRBV11-3 | once | TGTGCCAGCAGCCCCTCCGGGACAGCTAATGAGCAGTTCTTC | CASSPSGTANEQFF
TRBJ1-1 | TRBD1 | TRBV7-9 | - | TGTGCCAGCAGCGCGGGACAGCCTAACACTGAAGCTTTCTTT | CASSAGQPNTEAFF
TRBJ2-7 | - | TRBV12-3/TRBV12-4 | - | TGTGCCAGTCAGGAGGGGCCCCACGAGCAGTACTTC | CASQEGPHEQYF
TRBJ1-6 | TRBD1 | TRBV7-8 | - | TGTGCCAGCAGCTTTGAGACAGGGAATAATTCACCCCTCCACTTT | CASSFETGNNSPLHF
TRBJ2-5 | - | TRBV28 | - | TGTGCCAGCATAGGCGGGCAAGAGACCCAGTACTTC | CASIGGQETQYF
TRBJ1-1 | - | TRBV29-1 | - | TGCAGCGTTGGCCGGCGGTTGAACACTGAAGCTTTCTTT | CSVGRRLNTEAFF
TRBJ2-1 | TRBD2 | TRBV10-3 | few | TGTGCCATCAGGGGGACTAGCGGGAGCGGGCCCTACAATGAGCAGTTCTTC | CAIRGTSGSGPYNEQFF
TRBJ2-5 | TRBD1 | TRBV5-1 | - | TGCGCCAGCAGCAGGGGACAGGGGCCGGAGACCCAGTACTTC | CASSRGQGPETQYF
TRBJ1-5 | - | TRBV15 | - | TGTGCCACCAGCGCCGACACGGGCGGGTCGCCCCAGCATTTT | CATSADTGGSPQHF
TRBJ2-3 | - | TRBV11-2 | - | TGTGCCAGCAGCCCATACCTGACTACAGATACGCAGTATTTT | CASSPYLTTDTQYF
TRBJ2-1 | - | TRBV5-1 | once | TGCGCCAGCAGCTTGGGACGAAGGACAGTTCGGAATTACAATGAGCAGTTCTTC | CASSLGRRTVRNYNEQFF
TRBJ2-7 | - | TRBV24-1 | - | TGTGCCACCAGTGAAACAGGACGTGAGGACGAGCAGTACTTC | CATSETGREDEQYF
TRBJ1-1 | - | TRBV15 | - | TGTGCCACCAGCAGAGTGGGAGATGTCGACACTGAAGCTTTCTTT | CATSRVGDVDTEAFF
TRBJ1-5 | - | TRBV2 | - | TGTGCCAGCACCCGACAGGCGCGTAATCAGCCCCAGCATTTT | CASTRQARNQPQHF
TRBJ2-1 | - | TRBV3-1/TRBV3-2 | - | TGTGCCAGCAGCCAAGATATACACAAGCAGTTCTTC | CASSQDIHKQFF
TRBJ2-3 | TRBD2 | TRBV19 | - | TGTGCCAGTAAAACCGGGACTAGCGGCACCGGTACGCAGTATTTT | CASKTGTSGTGTQYF
TRBJ2-7 | TRBD2 | TRBV7-3 | - | TGTGCCAGCAGCTTAAGGGGCGGGAGCTCCTACGAGCAGTACTTC | CASSLRGGSSYEQYF
TRBJ1-4 | - | TRBV10-2 | many | TGCGCCAGCTCAAAACAGAAAAATGAAAAACTGTTTTTT | CASSKQKNEKLFF
TRBJ1-1 | - | TRBV30 | - | TGTGCCTGGAACAAACAGGGTGTGAACACTGAAGCTTTCTTT | CAWNKQGVNTEAFF
TRBJ1-2 | - | TRBV7-8 | - | TGTGCCAGCAAATCGGACGGCGGGGGGGCTCACTTC | CASKSDGGGAHF
TRBJ2-5 | TRBD2 | TRBV11-2 | - | TGTGCCAGCAGCTTAGTAATCGGGAGGGCCGCAGAGACCCAGTACTTC | CASSLVIGRAAETQYF
TRBJ1-2 | - | TRBV6-5 | - | TGTGCCAGCATTCTCCCAGGGGAACATTATGGCTACACCTTC | CASILPGEHYGYTF
TRBJ1-1 | TRBD1 | TRBV11-2 | - | TGTGCCAGCACCAAGGGACAGGGGAACACTGAAGCTTTCTTT | CASTKGQGNTEAFF